A selection of T cell receptor beta chains follows, all from one sample in a study of neoadjuvant anti-PD-1 for oral cavity cancer. TCRdb's table, derived via immunoSEQ multiplex PCR, lists solely in-frame clones and lacks some. The profile covers about 72,000 clones, with about four fifths appearing a single time and less than 4% taken by the ten largest. Material: PBMCs, obtained before nivolumab (anti-PD-1) treatment. The source is a person aged 35-79 years with oral cavity squamous cell carcinoma. Each CDR3 is given with its conserved first and last residue. D genes are given only for firm matches. Only some rows state a clone size, as once, few, many or a class for expanded clones.

clone size: many
J gene: TRBJ2-7
D gene: .
V gene: TRBV7-8
CDR3 protein: CASSLDSWEQYF
CDR3 DNA: TGTGCCAGCAGCTTAGACAGTTGGGAGCAGTACTTC

clone size: .
J gene: TRBJ2-3
D gene: .
V gene: TRBV19
CDR3 protein: CASIPPGSDTQYF
CDR3 DNA: TGTGCCAGTATCCCCCCAGGGTCAGATACGCAGTATTTT

clone size: few
J gene: TRBJ2-7
D gene: .
V gene: TRBV9
CDR3 protein: CASSPKRLGEQYF
CDR3 DNA: TGTGCCAGCAGTCCGAAGAGGCTGGGCGAGCAGTACTTC

clone size: .
J gene: TRBJ1-1
D gene: .
V gene: TRBV6-4
CDR3 protein: CASSSRGMTEAFF
CDR3 DNA: TGTGCCAGCAGTTCCCGGGGGATGACTGAAGCTTTCTTT

clone size: .
J gene: TRBJ2-3
D gene: .
V gene: TRBV7-9
CDR3 protein: CASSRFKTMGTADTQYF
CDR3 DNA: TGTGCCAGCAGCCGTTTTAAGACGATGGGGACTGCAGATACGCAGTATTTT

clone size: few
J gene: TRBJ2-4
D gene: TRBD1
V gene: TRBV6-4
CDR3 protein: CASRSDRVVIKAKNIQYF
CDR3 DNA: TGTGCCAGCAGAAGCGACAGGGTTGTAATAAAAGCCAAAAACATTCAGTACTTC

clone size: .
J gene: TRBJ1-2
D gene: .
V gene: TRBV29-1
CDR3 protein: CSVVEGSYGYTF
CDR3 DNA: TGCAGCGTTGTGGAGGGGAGCTATGGCTACACCTTC

clone size: .
J gene: TRBJ2-3
D gene: .
V gene: TRBV28
CDR3 protein: CASSPPRGLAERTDTQYF
CDR3 DNA: TGTGCCAGCAGCCCCCCCAGGGGGCTAGCGGAAAGAACAGATACGCAGTATTTT

clone size: .
J gene: TRBJ2-1
D gene: .
V gene: TRBV2
CDR3 protein: CASSVQSSSYNEQFF
CDR3 DNA: TGTGCCAGCAGTGTACAGTCGAGCTCCTACAATGAGCAGTTCTTC

clone size: .
J gene: TRBJ1-2
D gene: .
V gene: TRBV5-1
CDR3 protein: CASRTAPNYGYTF
CDR3 DNA: TGCGCCAGCAGAACAGCACCTAACTATGGCTACACCTTC

clone size: .
J gene: TRBJ2-1
D gene: TRBD1
V gene: TRBV5-1
CDR3 protein: CASSPPPGGRGEQFF
CDR3 DNA: TGCGCCAGCAGCCCTCCCCCAGGGGGCCGGGGTGAGCAGTTCTTC

clone size: .
J gene: TRBJ2-3
D gene: .
V gene: TRBV7-2
CDR3 protein: CASTQGPNTDTQYF
CDR3 DNA: TGTGCCAGCACCCAGGGACCGAACACAGATACGCAGTATTTT

clone size: .
J gene: TRBJ2-1
D gene: TRBD2
V gene: TRBV2
CDR3 protein: CASSPLGGGASGEQFF
CDR3 DNA: TGTGCCAGCAGTCCGCTGGGCGGGGGGGCCAGCGGTGAGCAGTTCTTC

clone size: .
J gene: TRBJ2-7
D gene: .
V gene: TRBV19
CDR3 protein: CASSISASTYEQYF
CDR3 DNA: TGTGCCAGTAGTATATCCGCCAGTACCTACGAGCAGTACTTC

clone size: .
J gene: TRBJ2-3
D gene: .
V gene: TRBV7-3
CDR3 protein: CASSLGTDTQYF
CDR3 DNA: TGTGCCAGCAGCTTAGGCACAGATACGCAGTATTTT

clone size: .
J gene: TRBJ1-5
D gene: .
V gene: TRBV2
CDR3 protein: CASRLSILNQPQHF
CDR3 DNA: TGTGCCAGCAGGCTGAGCATTTTGAATCAGCCCCAGCATTTT

clone size: .
J gene: TRBJ1-3
D gene: .
V gene: TRBV29-1
CDR3 protein: CSADTSGSGNTIYF
CDR3 DNA: TGCAGCGCGGATACGTCCGGCTCTGGAAACACCATATATTTT

clone size: .
J gene: TRBJ2-1
D gene: .
V gene: TRBV6-1
CDR3 protein: CASSEAGAPAYYYNEQFF
CDR3 DNA: TGTGCCAGCAGTGAAGCCGGTGCACCCGCCTACTACTACAATGAGCAGTTCTTC

clone size: .
J gene: TRBJ2-5
D gene: .
V gene: TRBV7-9
CDR3 protein: CASSPKGGQETQYF
CDR3 DNA: TGTGCCAGCAGCCCCAAGGGGGGGCAAGAGACCCAGTACTTC

clone size: .
J gene: TRBJ1-1
D gene: .
V gene: TRBV11-2
CDR3 protein: CASSPTGNTEAFF
CDR3 DNA: TGTGCCAGCAGCCCGACAGGGAACACTGAAGCTTTCTTT

clone size: once
J gene: TRBJ1-2
D gene: .
V gene: TRBV15
CDR3 protein: CATSRDREFYGYTF
CDR3 DNA: TGTGCCACCAGCAGAGATCGGGAGTTCTATGGCTACACCTTC

clone size: .
J gene: TRBJ2-5
D gene: TRBD1
V gene: TRBV7-3
CDR3 protein: CASSRTGGEETQYF
CDR3 DNA: TGTGCCAGCAGCCGGACAGGGGGAGAAGAGACCCAGTACTTC

clone size: .
J gene: TRBJ2-2
D gene: TRBD1
V gene: TRBV19
CDR3 protein: CASSAAGTANTGELFF
CDR3 DNA: TGTGCCAGTAGTGCGGCCGGGACAGCGAACACCGGGGAGCTGTTTTTT

clone size: .
J gene: TRBJ1-3
D gene: .
V gene: TRBV5-1
CDR3 protein: CASSLVGARHGNTIYF
CDR3 DNA: TGCGCCAGCAGCTTGGTCGGGGCTCGGCATGGAAACACCATATATTTT

clone size: few
J gene: TRBJ2-5
D gene: .
V gene: TRBV5-5
CDR3 protein: CASSLYFVLETQYF
CDR3 DNA: TGTGCCAGCAGCTTGTATTTTGTCCTGGAGACCCAGTACTTC

clone size: .
J gene: TRBJ1-4
D gene: .
V gene: TRBV9
CDR3 protein: CASSVGGYSEKLFF
CDR3 DNA: TGTGCCAGCAGCGTAGGGGGGTATTCGGAAAAACTGTTTTTT

clone size: .
J gene: TRBJ2-7
D gene: TRBD1
V gene: TRBV25-1
CDR3 protein: CASSGTGVYEQYF
CDR3 DNA: TGTGCCAGCAGTGGGACAGGGGTCTACGAGCAGTACTTC

clone size: .
J gene: TRBJ1-1
D gene: .
V gene: TRBV5-1
CDR3 protein: CASSLDRMNTEAFF
CDR3 DNA: TGCGCCAGCAGCCTTGACAGGATGAACACTGAAGCTTTCTTT

clone size: .
J gene: TRBJ1-1
D gene: .
V gene: TRBV27
CDR3 protein: CASSLSRNTEAFF
CDR3 DNA: TGTGCCAGCAGTTTATCTCGGAACACTGAAGCTTTCTTT

clone size: .
J gene: TRBJ2-3
D gene: .
V gene: TRBV6-6
CDR3 protein: CASSYYGPDTQYF
CDR3 DNA: TGTGCCAGCAGTTATTACGGCCCAGATACGCAGTATTTT

clone size: .
J gene: TRBJ1-1
D gene: TRBD1
V gene: TRBV6-5
CDR3 protein: CASSRDRGGRAFF
CDR3 DNA: TGTGCCAGCAGTAGGGACAGGGGGGGTAGAGCTTTCTTT

clone size: few
J gene: TRBJ1-1
D gene: .
V gene: TRBV29-1
CDR3 protein: CSVAGGRTEAFF
CDR3 DNA: TGCAGCGTTGCGGGGGGTCGGACTGAAGCTTTCTTT

clone size: .
J gene: TRBJ1-2
D gene: .
V gene: TRBV15
CDR3 protein: CATSRDQGIGYGYTF
CDR3 DNA: TGTGCCACCAGCAGAGATCAGGGGATCGGCTATGGCTACACCTTC

clone size: .
J gene: TRBJ2-3
D gene: .
V gene: TRBV7-3
CDR3 protein: CASSLQFRAGVWGTDTQYF
CDR3 DNA: TGTGCCAGCAGCTTACAGTTCAGGGCAGGGGTTTGGGGCACAGATACGCAGTATTTT

clone size: once
J gene: TRBJ1-5
D gene: .
V gene: TRBV30
CDR3 protein: CAWSVRGGRQPQHF
CDR3 DNA: TGTGCCTGGAGTGTACGGGGAGGTCGTCAGCCCCAGCATTTT

clone size: .
J gene: TRBJ2-2
D gene: .
V gene: TRBV6-5
CDR3 protein: CASSYSENTGELFF
CDR3 DNA: TGTGCCAGCAGTTATTCAGAGAACACCGGGGAGCTGTTTTTT

clone size: .
J gene: TRBJ2-1
D gene: .
V gene: TRBV6-1
CDR3 protein: CASSEGFGTEQFF
CDR3 DNA: TGTGCCAGCAGTGAAGGGTTTGGTACTGAGCAGTTCTTC

clone size: once
J gene: TRBJ2-1
D gene: TRBD1
V gene: TRBV6-6
CDR3 protein: CASSYSSGGNNEQFF
CDR3 DNA: TGTGCCAGCAGTTACTCTTCAGGGGGAAACAATGAGCAGTTCTTC

clone size: .
J gene: TRBJ2-5
D gene: .
V gene: TRBV2
CDR3 protein: CASSVGTQYF
CDR3 DNA: TGTGCCAGCAGTGTTGGGACCCAGTACTTC

clone size: .
J gene: TRBJ1-1
D gene: .
V gene: TRBV6-6
CDR3 protein: CASSYSGLNTEAFF
CDR3 DNA: TGTGCCAGCAGTTACTCTGGCTTGAACACTGAAGCTTTCTTT

clone size: .
J gene: TRBJ1-1
D gene: .
V gene: TRBV19
CDR3 protein: CASSIDSGNTEAFF
CDR3 DNA: TGTGCCAGTAGTATAGATTCGGGGAACACTGAAGCTTTCTTT

clone size: .
J gene: TRBJ2-3
D gene: TRBD2
V gene: TRBV5-1
CDR3 protein: CASSLVGLAGSGGTDTQYF
CDR3 DNA: TGCGCCAGCAGCTTGGTGGGACTAGCGGGATCAGGGGGCACAGATACGCAGTATTTT

clone size: .
J gene: TRBJ2-1
D gene: TRBD2
V gene: TRBV11-3
CDR3 protein: CASSTHSSGRVSYNEQFF
CDR3 DNA: TGTGCCAGCAGCACACATTCGAGCGGGAGGGTGTCCTACAATGAGCAGTTCTTC

clone size: .
J gene: TRBJ2-7
D gene: .
V gene: TRBV20-1
CDR3 protein: CSVRRDYEQYF
CDR3 DNA: TGCAGTGTCAGACGCGACTACGAGCAGTACTTC

clone size: few
J gene: TRBJ1-2
D gene: TRBD1
V gene: TRBV20-1
CDR3 protein: CSAGRTGLNTF
CDR3 DNA: TGCAGTGCAGGGAGGACAGGTCTGAACACCTTC

clone size: .
J gene: TRBJ1-5
D gene: TRBD1
V gene: TRBV4-2
CDR3 protein: CASSQFGTGGYQPQHF
CDR3 DNA: TGTGCCAGCAGCCAATTCGGGACAGGGGGATACCAGCCCCAGCATTTT

clone size: .
J gene: TRBJ2-2
D gene: TRBD1
V gene: TRBV14
CDR3 protein: CASSGDRVLAGELFF
CDR3 DNA: TGTGCCAGCAGCGGAGACAGGGTCTTAGCCGGGGAGCTGTTTTTT

clone size: .
J gene: TRBJ2-4
D gene: .
V gene: TRBV27
CDR3 protein: CASSWTGGREDIQYF
CDR3 DNA: TGTGCCAGCAGTTGGACAGGCGGGAGAGAGGACATTCAGTACTTC

clone size: .
J gene: TRBJ1-5
D gene: TRBD1
V gene: TRBV5-1
CDR3 protein: CASSSQGALNQPQHF
CDR3 DNA: TGCGCCAGCAGCTCTCAGGGGGCGTTGAATCAGCCCCAGCATTTT

clone size: .
J gene: TRBJ1-4
D gene: TRBD1
V gene: TRBV2
CDR3 protein: CASRPDRGQWGLFF
CDR3 DNA: TGTGCCAGCAGGCCGGACAGGGGGCAGTGGGGACTGTTTTTT

clone size: .
J gene: TRBJ2-5
D gene: .
V gene: TRBV4-2
CDR3 protein: CASSHLTGTYQETQYF
CDR3 DNA: TGTGCCAGCAGCCATTTGACAGGGACTTACCAAGAGACCCAGTACTTC

clone size: .
J gene: TRBJ1-2
D gene: TRBD1
V gene: TRBV6-5
CDR3 protein: CASSRDRGGYTF
CDR3 DNA: TGTGCCAGCAGCCGGGACAGGGGTGGCTACACCTTC

clone size: .
J gene: TRBJ1-6
D gene: .
V gene: TRBV6-5
CDR3 protein: CASRATGSGSPLHF
CDR3 DNA: TGTGCCAGCAGGGCAACAGGGAGCGGTTCACCCCTCCACTTT

clone size: .
J gene: TRBJ1-5
D gene: TRBD1
V gene: TRBV10-2
CDR3 protein: CASSESTFTGGNQPQHF
CDR3 DNA: TGCGCCAGCAGTGAGTCGACGTTCACAGGGGGTAACCAGCCCCAGCATTTT

clone size: .
J gene: TRBJ1-2
D gene: .
V gene: TRBV5-1
CDR3 protein: CASSLRTGVEGYTF
CDR3 DNA: TGCGCCAGCAGCTTAAGAACGGGGGTTGAGGGCTACACCTTC